Included here is one T cell receptor (beta chain) sequence, with context. Its antigen is unidentified. Germline V CDR1 and CDR2: SQVTM, ANQGSEA. V was shortened by 3 bases and J by 2 bases, with 13 bases between the two germline ends. This CDR3 is 14 amino acids long. This specimen comes from a study of OX40 agonist ivuxolimab in advanced cancers. Findings and caveats of the study: At doses 0.1 to 3.0 mg/kg, CD4+ and CD8+ clones expanded.

TCRdb keeps only in-frame clones here, not all; method: immunoSEQ multiplex PCR. The top ten clones hold approximately 8.7% of a sample with approximately 69,000 clones, roughly 84% of them seen once. Blood samples were obtained at baseline, cycle 4 day 1, and cycle 7 day 1. V usage is TRBV29-1 and J usage is TRBJ1-1; D is ambiguous. The sample in question was CD4+ or CD8+ T cells sorted from blood, obtained in a trial of the OX40 agonist ivuxolimab. The sequence derives from an adult with an advanced solid tumor such as melanoma, head and neck, liver or kidney cancer. The CDR3 loop reads CSVDLPGLNTEAFF. The CDR3 DNA sequence: TGCAGCGTTGATCTGCCAGGCCTCAACACTGAAGCTTTCTTT.